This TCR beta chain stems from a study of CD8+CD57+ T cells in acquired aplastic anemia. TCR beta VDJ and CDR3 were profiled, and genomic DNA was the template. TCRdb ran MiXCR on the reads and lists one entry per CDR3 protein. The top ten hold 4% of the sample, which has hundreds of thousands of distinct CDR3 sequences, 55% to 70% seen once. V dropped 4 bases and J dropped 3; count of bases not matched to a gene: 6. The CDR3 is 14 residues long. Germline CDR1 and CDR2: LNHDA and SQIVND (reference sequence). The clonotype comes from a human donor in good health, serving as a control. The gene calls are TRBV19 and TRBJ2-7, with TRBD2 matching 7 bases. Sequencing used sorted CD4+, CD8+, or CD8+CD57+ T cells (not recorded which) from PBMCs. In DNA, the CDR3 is TGTGCCAGTAGTACGAAGACTAGCAACTACGAGCAGTACTTC. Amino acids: CASSTKTSNYEQYF. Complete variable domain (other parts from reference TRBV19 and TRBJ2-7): DGGITQSPKYLFRKEGQNVTLSCEQNLNHDAMYWYRQDPGQGLRLIYYSQIVNDFQKGDIAEGYSVSREKKESFPLTVTSAQKNPTAFYLCASSTKTSNYEQYFGPGTRLTVT.